The 9 T cell receptor beta chains given below trace back to one sample, sequenced in a study of CD8 T cells in ankylosing spondylitis. Study-level findings and limits: Typical of ankylosing spondylitis blood, it appeared, was a TCR beta motif of eight highly homologous variants.

MiXCR, applied by TCRdb to the 5' RACE reads, yields one record per CDR3 protein. The sample includes 700,000 or so distinct CDR3 sequences, around 20% of them seen just once. Antigens for these TCRs are unknown. Sequencing was done on a sample of blood, either unsorted or a sorted T cell fraction (not recorded which). Source of these receptors: a male donor with ankylosing spondylitis.

This clonotype was observed a few times. This chain joins TRBV4-3 and TRBJ1-3; D not certain. Germline CDR1 reads LGHNA; CDR2 reads YSLEER. Trimming removed 4 bases at V and 0 bases at J, with 10 bases between. The CDR3 runs to 15 residues. CDR3 protein: CASSPKPFSGNTIYF. CDR3 DNA: TGCGCCAGCAGCCCCAAGCCATTCTCTGGAAACACCATATATTTT.

This clonotype was picked up a small number of times. V and J are TRBV27 and TRBJ1-1, with 8 bases identical to TRBD1. The CDR3 runs to 13 residues. The ends lost 7 bases at V and 4 bases at J; junction bases unmatched: 5. The germline V gene encodes CDR1 MNHEY and CDR2 SMNVEV (reference sequence). The CDR3 loop reads CASTNRGGTEAFF. In DNA, the CDR3 is TGTGCCAGCACCAACAGGGGGGGCACTGAAGCTTTCTTT.

The gene calls are TRBV11-2 and TRBJ2-1, with D possibly matching TRBD1 (6 bases). Trimming took 6 bases from V and 5 from J, leaving 20 bases between them. There are 16 residues in the CDR3. CDR1 and CDR2 (germline): SGHAT, FQNNGV. CDR3 in amino acids: CASSPTRGSLDNEQFF. The CDR3 DNA sequence: TGTGCCAGCAGTCCCACTAGGGGGAGCCTAGACAATGAGCAGTTCTTC.

This clonotype showed up just a few times. This rearrangement joins TRBV4-2 to TRBJ1-2, with a tentative D call TRBD1 (6 bases). V was shortened by 0 bases and J by 8 bases, with 13 bases between the two germline ends. This CDR3 region has 14 residues. Germline V lookup: CDR1 LGHNA, CDR2 YNFKEQ. The CDR3 region has the DNA TGTGCCAGCAGCCAAGAAGCCAGGGGAGGGGGCTACACCTTC. It codes for CASSQEARGGGYTF.

This clonotype was seen more than once but under ten times. The V gene is TRBV20-1, the J gene TRBJ2-5; 12 bases match TRBD1. This CDR3 has 17 residues. V lost 0 bases, J lost 5 bases, and 10 bases stayed unmatched. The germline V gene encodes CDR1 DFQATT and CDR2 SNEGSKA (reference sequence). In nucleotides, the CDR3 is TGCAGTGCTAGAGATCCGGGACAGGGGGCTGTATTGGAGACCCAGTACTTC. Amino acid sequence: CSARDPGQGAVLETQYF.

The chain recombines TRBV12-3 or TRBV12-4 with TRBJ2-6; D not resolved. The CDR3 has 16 amino acids. Between the trimmed V and J ends, which lost 3 bases and 0 bases, there was a span of 9 bases. CDR3 nucleotides: TGTGCCAGCAGTTTCGGTCTGAACTCTGGGGCCAACGTCCTGACTTTC. Amino acid sequence: CASSFGLNSGANVLTF.

This chain uses TRBV18 with TRBJ1-6, with D perhaps matching TRBD1 (5 bases). The germline CDR1 and CDR2 sequences are KGHSH and LQKENI. Trimming removed 3 bases from V and 7 bases from J, with 13 bases in between. CDR3 size: 15 residues. The CDR3 here is CASSPNRDGNSPLHF. As DNA, the CDR3 is TGTGCCAGCTCACCTAACCGGGACGGAAATTCACCCCTCCACTTT.

The chain carries TRBV7-8 and TRBJ2-7; 7 nucleotides match TRBD1. The CDR3 spans 17 residues. Per the germline V gene, CDR1 is SGHVS and CDR2 is FQNEAQ. V trimming: 4 bases; J trimming: 0 bases; junction bases outside the gene matches: 12. DNA for the CDR3: TGTGCCAGCAGCTCCTTACCTACAGGGGCCCTCTCCTACGAGCAGTACTTC. This sequence encodes CASSSLPTGALSYEQYF. The full variable domain, rest sourced from reference TRBV7-8 and TRBJ2-7, is GAGVSQSPRYKVAKRGQDVALRCDPISGHVSLFWYQQALGQGPEFLTYFQNEAQLDKSGLPSDRFFAERPEGSVSTLKIQRTQQEDSAVYLCASSSLPTGALSYEQYFGPGTRLTVT.

This clonotype was counted only a few times. The genes are TRBV12-3 or TRBV12-4 and TRBJ2-5; 9 positions match TRBD2. The ends lost 5 bases at V and 5 bases at J; junction bases unmatched: 12. CDR3 size: 16 residues. This CDR3 is CASSPHSGRDRETQYF. The CDR3 DNA sequence: TGTGCCAGCAGTCCCCATAGCGGGAGAGATCGGGAGACCCAGTACTTC.